The 6 T cell receptor beta chains presented below share a single source sample, sequenced in a study of OX40 agonist ivuxolimab in advanced cancers. TCRdb's copy holds only in-frame clones and misses some; the assay was immunoSEQ multiplex PCR. The table has about 79,000 clones, under 90% seen once. The sequenced sample was CD4+ or CD8+ T cells sorted from blood, obtained in a trial of the OX40 agonist ivuxolimab. These receptors all come from an adult with an advanced solid tumor such as melanoma, head and neck, liver or kidney cancer.

Turning to this clone: The same CDR3 is also encoded by other DNA sequences in this sample. The chain uses TRBV2 and TRBJ2-7; 8 bases align to TRBD1. V lost 4 bases, J lost 3 bases, and 2 bases stayed unmatched. Germline CDR1 SNHLY, CDR2 FYNNEI. The CDR3 has 13 residues. The CDR3 coding sequence is TGTGCCAGCAGTGGACAGGGGTTCTACGAGCAGTACTTC. This translates into CASSGQGFYEQYF.

This chain uses TRBV11-3 with TRBJ2-5; TRBD2 matches at 8 bases. This CDR3 spans 14 amino acids. Germline-derived CDR1 and CDR2 are SGHNT and YENEEA. Germline trimming cut 8 bases from V and 4 bases from J; bases unmatched to any gene: 9. The CDR3 protein is CASARGGHGETQYF. Here the CDR3 DNA reads TGTGCCAGCGCCCGGGGGGGGCACGGAGAGACCCAGTACTTC.

The V and J genes are TRBV9 and TRBJ2-3; D is uncertain. V lost 4 bases, J lost 1 base, and 4 bases lay in between. This CDR3 has 12 residues. CDR1 is SGDLS, CDR2 YYNGEE, per germline. CDR3 sequence reads: CASSSRTDTQYF. In DNA, the CDR3 is TGTGCCAGCAGCTCCCGCACAGATACGCAGTATTTT.

Notes on this clone: Germline is not matched at one junction end, which may reflect a read error. The V gene is TRBV7-7, the J gene TRBJ2-1; no definite D call. Germline CDR1 reads SSHAT; CDR2 reads FNYEAQ (reference sequence). CDR3 length: 14 residues. CDR3 nucleotides: TGTGCTAGCAGCTCGTCCTCAGAGGTTGGGCCTCAGTTCTTC. It translates to CASSSSSEVGPQFF. Together with reference TRBV7-7 and TRBJ2-1, the CDR3 gives the full variable domain: GAGVSQSPRYKVTKRGQDVTLRCDPISSHATLYWYQQALGQGPEFLTYFNYEAQPDKSGLPSDRFSAERPEGSISTLTIQRTEQRDSAMYRCASSSSSEVGPQFFGPGTRLTVL.

This chain connects TRBV7-6 to TRBJ1-4, with a weak D call TRBD1 (6 bases). Germline V gives CDR1 SGHVS, CDR2 FNYEAQ. Trimming took off 1 base at V and 11 bases at J, with 11 bases between the two ends. The CDR3 is made up of 13 amino acids. Here the CDR3 reads CASSLGTVEKLFF. CDR3 bases: TGTGCCAGCAGCTTAGGGACAGTTGAGAAACTGTTTTTT.

The J gene is TRBJ1-4, the V gene TRBV4-1, with a possible D match to TRBD1 (5 bases). Trimming stripped 4 bases from V and 2 bases from J, with 14 bases between. This CDR3 is built from 16 residues. Germline V gene sequence: CDR1 MGHRA, CDR2 YSYEKL. CDR3 DNA sequence: TGCGCCAGCAGCCTCCAAGGGACGGATACTAATGAAAAACTGTTTTTT. It translates to CASSLQGTDTNEKLFF.